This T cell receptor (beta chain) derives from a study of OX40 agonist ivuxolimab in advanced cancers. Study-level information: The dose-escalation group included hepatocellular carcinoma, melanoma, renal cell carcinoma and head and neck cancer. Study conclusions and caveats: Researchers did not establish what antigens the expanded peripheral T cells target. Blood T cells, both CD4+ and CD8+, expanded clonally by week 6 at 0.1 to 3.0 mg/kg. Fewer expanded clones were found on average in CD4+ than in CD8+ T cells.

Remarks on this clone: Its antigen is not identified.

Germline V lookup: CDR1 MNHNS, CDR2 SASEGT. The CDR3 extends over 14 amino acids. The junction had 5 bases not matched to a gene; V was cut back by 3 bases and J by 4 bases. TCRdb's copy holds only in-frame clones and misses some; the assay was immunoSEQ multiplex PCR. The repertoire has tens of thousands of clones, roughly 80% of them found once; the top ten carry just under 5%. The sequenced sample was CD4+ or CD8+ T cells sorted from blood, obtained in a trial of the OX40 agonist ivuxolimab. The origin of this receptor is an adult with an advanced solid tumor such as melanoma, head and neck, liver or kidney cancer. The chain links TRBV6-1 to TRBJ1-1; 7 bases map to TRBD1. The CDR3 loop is CASSEPPGGTEAFF. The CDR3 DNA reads TGTGCCAGCAGTGAGCCTCCAGGGGGCACTGAAGCTTTCTTT.